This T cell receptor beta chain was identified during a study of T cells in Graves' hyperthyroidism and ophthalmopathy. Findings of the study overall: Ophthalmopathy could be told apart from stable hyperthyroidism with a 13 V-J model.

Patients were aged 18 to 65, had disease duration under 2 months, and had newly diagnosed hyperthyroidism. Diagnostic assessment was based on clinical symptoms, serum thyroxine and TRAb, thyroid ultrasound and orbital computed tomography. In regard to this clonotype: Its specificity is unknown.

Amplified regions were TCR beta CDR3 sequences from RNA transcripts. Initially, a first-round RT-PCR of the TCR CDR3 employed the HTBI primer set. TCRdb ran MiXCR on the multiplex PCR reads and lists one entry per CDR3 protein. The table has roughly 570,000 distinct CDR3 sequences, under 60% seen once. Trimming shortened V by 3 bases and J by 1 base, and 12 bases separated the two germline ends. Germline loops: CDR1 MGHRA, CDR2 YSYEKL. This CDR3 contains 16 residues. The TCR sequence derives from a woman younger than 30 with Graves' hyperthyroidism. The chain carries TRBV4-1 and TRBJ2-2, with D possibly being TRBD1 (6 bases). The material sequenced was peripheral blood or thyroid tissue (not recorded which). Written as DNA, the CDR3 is TGCGCCAGCAGCCAGATAGGACAGCTGAACACCGGGGAGCTGTTTTTT. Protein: CASSQIGQLNTGELFF.